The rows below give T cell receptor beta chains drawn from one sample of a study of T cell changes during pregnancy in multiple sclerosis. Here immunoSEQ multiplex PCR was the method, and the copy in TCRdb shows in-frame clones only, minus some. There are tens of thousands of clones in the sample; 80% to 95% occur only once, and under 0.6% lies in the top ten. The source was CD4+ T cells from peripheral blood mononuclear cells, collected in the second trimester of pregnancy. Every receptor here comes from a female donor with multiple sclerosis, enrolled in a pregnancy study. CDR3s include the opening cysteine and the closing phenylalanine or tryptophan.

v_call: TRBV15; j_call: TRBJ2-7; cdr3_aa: CATSRARGLASYEQYF
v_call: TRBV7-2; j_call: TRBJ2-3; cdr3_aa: CASSLRVDTDTQYF
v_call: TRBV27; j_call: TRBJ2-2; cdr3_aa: CASRTGLGELFF
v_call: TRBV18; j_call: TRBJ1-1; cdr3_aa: CASSPRGQANMNTEAFF
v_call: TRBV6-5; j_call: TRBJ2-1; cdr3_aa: CASSYTGLARSEQFF
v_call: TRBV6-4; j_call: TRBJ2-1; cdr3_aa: CASSDLGTSGYNEQFF
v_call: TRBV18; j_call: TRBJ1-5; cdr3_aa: CASSPDWDQPQHF
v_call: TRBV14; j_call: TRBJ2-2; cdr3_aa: CASSQITGPSGELFF
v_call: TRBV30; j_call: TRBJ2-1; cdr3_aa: CAWELPGGEGNEQFF
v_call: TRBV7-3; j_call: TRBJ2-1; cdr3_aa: CASSLTASGYNEQFF
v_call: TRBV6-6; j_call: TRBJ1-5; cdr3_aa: CASSYSLGGNQPQHF
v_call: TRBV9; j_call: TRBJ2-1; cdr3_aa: CASSVAIGGSGRVNEQFF
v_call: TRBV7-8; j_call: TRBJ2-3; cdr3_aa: CASSFITGTGGTDTQYF
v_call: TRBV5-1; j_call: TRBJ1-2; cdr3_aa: CASSLTPTGGGYGYTF
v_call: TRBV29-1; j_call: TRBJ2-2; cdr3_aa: CSTTTPNTGELFF
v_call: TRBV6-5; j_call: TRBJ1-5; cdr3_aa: CASKTQGDSNQPQHF
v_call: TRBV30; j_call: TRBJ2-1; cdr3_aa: CAWSYGTSGYNEQFF
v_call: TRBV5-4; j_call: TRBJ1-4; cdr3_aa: CASSLGGSTNEKLFF
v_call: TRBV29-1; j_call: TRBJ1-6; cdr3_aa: CSAGQRAYNSPLHF
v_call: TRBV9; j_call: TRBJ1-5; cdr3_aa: CASSVAGDNQPQHF
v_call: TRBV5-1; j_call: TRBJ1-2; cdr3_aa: CASSSTGASGYTF
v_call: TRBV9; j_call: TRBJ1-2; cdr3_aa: CASRGGGGGYTF
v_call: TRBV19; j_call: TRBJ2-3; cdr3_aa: CASSSGRAPDTQYF
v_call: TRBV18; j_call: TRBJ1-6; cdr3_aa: CASSRGQGISPLHF
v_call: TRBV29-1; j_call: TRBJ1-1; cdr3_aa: CSVTGVMNTEAFF
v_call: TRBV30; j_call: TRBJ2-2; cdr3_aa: CAAGTSLNTGELFF
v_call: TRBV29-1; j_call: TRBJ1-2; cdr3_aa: CSVEDQGLSYTF